One sample yielded the 29 T cell receptor beta chains listed below, sequenced in a study of T cell repertoires in cytomegalovirus infection. TCRdb analysed the reads with MiXCR anew, one entry per CDR3 protein. The table includes hundreds of thousands of distinct CDR3 sequences, about a third detected once. These receptors' targets are unknown. This sample comprised cultured CD8+ T cells from PBMCs, obtained from culture after CMV antigen stimulation. These receptors came from a human donor in good health (CMV status not recorded). Some clones in this sample may be carry-over from other donors' samples.

The chain is built from TRBV4-3 and TRBJ1-2; D not certain. Germline V gene lookup returns CDR1 LGHNA and CDR2 YSLEER. The CDR3 spans 13 residues. V lost 1 base, J lost 6 bases, and 9 bases lay in between. CDR3: CASSQVSGNGYTF. The CDR3 coding sequence is TGCGCCAGCAGCCAAGTGTCCGGGAATGGCTACACCTTC.

The chain employs TRBV6-1 and TRBJ2-7, with D tentatively TRBD2 (6 bases). This CDR3 has 14 residues. The V end lost 3 bases, the J end lost 3 bases, and 12 bases lay between the germline ends. The germline CDR1 and CDR2 sequences are MNHNS and SASEGT. In DNA, the CDR3 is TGTGCCAGCAGTGATGGGGGGTCGTACTACGAGCAGTACGTC. It is translated as CASSDGGSYYEQYV.

The genes are TRBV2 and TRBJ1-2; D gene uncertain. CDR1 is SNHLY, CDR2 FYNNEI, per germline. Between the trimmed V and J ends, which lost 0 bases and 8 bases, there was a span of 19 bases. This CDR3 has 16 amino acids. The CDR3 loop reads CASSEARYLLSEGYTF. CDR3 sequence (DNA): TGTGCCAGCAGTGAAGCCCGATATTTGTTATCGGAGGGCTACACCTTC.

About this clonotype itself: Sequence at one end of the junction differs from germline and may be a read error. The V call is TRBV4-1, the J call TRBJ2-1; D tentatively reads TRBD1 or TRBD2 (6 bases each). CDR1 MGHRA and CDR2 YSYEKL come from the germline V gene. CDR3 length: 16 amino acids. For the CDR3, the DNA is TGCACCAGCAGCCGAGACCAAGGGGGAGGCTACAATGAGCAGTTCTTC. Encoded protein: CTSSRDQGGGYNEQFF.

The sample holds a few counts of this clonotype. The V call is TRBV5-4, the J call TRBJ1-3, with 7 bases that match TRBD1. Looked up from germline, CDR1 is SGHNT and CDR2 is YYREEE (reference sequence). Germline trimming cut 3 bases from V and 2 bases from J; bases unmatched to any gene: 5. The CDR3 loop spans 15 amino acids. Here the CDR3 DNA reads TGTGCCAGCAGCTCGGGGACAGTCACTGGAAACACCATATATTTT. It translates to CASSSGTVTGNTIYF. The variable domain in full, completed from reference TRBV5-4 and TRBJ1-3, reads ETGVTQSPTHLIKTRGQQVTLRCSSQSGHNTVSWYQQALGQGPQFIFQYYREEENGRGNFPPRFSGLQFPNYSSELNVNALELDDSALYLCASSSGTVTGNTIYFGEGSWLTVV.

This clonotype was counted a few times. This chain uses TRBV5-5 with TRBJ2-7; 7 bases are a match to TRBD1. Germline CDR1 SGHKS, CDR2 YYEKEE (reference sequence). The CDR3 covers 16 residues. V shed 4 bases and J 7 bases; nucleotides not matched to a gene: 17. The CDR3 DNA reads as TGTGCCAGCAGCCGAACCCCTAGACAGGGTAAAGGGGAGCAGTACTTC. Protein product: CASSRTPRQGKGEQYF. Together with reference TRBV5-5 and TRBJ2-7, the CDR3 gives the full variable domain: DAGVTQSPTHLIKTRGQQVTLRCSPISGHKSVSWYQQVLGQGPQFIFQYYEKEERGRGNFPDRFSARQFPNYSSELNVNALLLGDSALYLCASSRTPRQGKGEQYFGPGTRLTVT.

This clonotype was seen a few times. This chain joins TRBV5-1 and TRBJ2-3; 7 bases fit TRBD2. V was pared by 2 bases and J by 0 bases, with 9 bases of the junction left unmatched. The germline V gene encodes CDR1 SGHRS and CDR2 YFSETQ. The CDR3 is 17 amino acids. The CDR3 loop is CASSFRGELPSTDTQYF. CDR3 DNA: TGCGCCAGCAGCTTCCGGGGGGAGTTACCTAGCACAGATACGCAGTATTTT. Full variable domain (outside the CDR3, taken from reference TRBV5-1 and TRBJ2-3): KAGVTQTPRYLIKTRGQQVTLSCSPISGHRSVSWYQQTPGQGLQFLFEYFSETQRNKGNFPGRFSGRQFSNSRSEMNVSTLELGDSALYLCASSFRGELPSTDTQYFGPGTRLTVL.

At least ten counts were recorded for this clonotype. The chain combines TRBV7-8 with TRBJ2-3; D call uncertain. The germline gives CDR1 SGHVS, CDR2 FQNEAQ. The V and J ends lost 2 bases and 2 bases respectively, with 11 bases between them. CDR3 length: 15 residues. CDR3 sequence reads: CASSLSSRLTDTQYF. The CDR3 bases are TGTGCCAGCAGCTTATCCTCTCGCCTCACAGATACGCAGTATTTT.

This clonotype has only a few counts. A read error may account for a junction end that differs from germline. This chain uses TRBV27 with TRBJ2-3; 9 positions match TRBD2. The CDR3 has 17 residues. Germline assignment: CDR1 MNHEY and CDR2 SMNVEV (reference sequence). For the CDR3, the DNA is TGTGCCACCAGTCGGGCTAGCGGGGTCTCTAGCACAGATACGCAGTATTTT. Amino acid sequence: CATSRASGVSSTDTQYF.

This chain connects TRBV4-1 to TRBJ2-1; D is unresolved. Trimming removed 5 bases from V and 0 bases from J, with 11 bases in between. CDR1 MGHRA and CDR2 YSYEKL come from the germline V gene. The CDR3 runs 15 residues. The CDR3 sequence: CASSSLRGSYNEQFF. The DNA for the CDR3 is TGCGCCAGCAGCTCCCTTCGAGGCTCCTACAATGAGCAGTTCTTC.

The sample holds a few counts of this clonotype. The V and J genes are TRBV6-6 and TRBJ2-7; D not resolved. V lost 6 bases and J lost 3, with 15 bases in between. The CDR3 consists of 14 residues. The germline CDR1 and CDR2 sequences are MNHNY and SVGAGI (reference sequence). CDR3 DNA sequence: TGTGCCAGCAGCGGTACAGAGAGGCACTACGAGCAGTACGTC. Its protein product is CASSGTERHYEQYV.

This clonotype was picked up a small number of times. V and J are TRBV4-1 and TRBJ1-2, with a weak D call TRBD1 (5 bases). Germline CDR1 and CDR2: MGHRA and YSYEKL. Trimming cost V 6 bases and J 3 bases, with 14 bases left between them. The CDR3 runs 14 residues. The CDR3 sequence: CASRPRGVDYGYTF. The CDR3 region has the DNA TGCGCCAGCAGGCCAAGGGGAGTCGACTATGGCTACACCTTC.

The chain is built from TRBV29-1 and TRBJ2-7; D is tentatively TRBD1 or TRBD2 (5 bases each). Germline-derived CDR1 and CDR2 are SQVTM and ANQGSEA. This CDR3 is built from 13 residues. V was shortened by 5 bases and J by 1 base, with 12 bases between the two germline ends. CDR3 in amino acids: CSVTGTPSYEQYF. The CDR3 DNA reads TGCAGCGTTACTGGGACCCCGTCCTACGAGCAGTACTTC.

Remarks on this clonotype: Possible read error: a much larger clone is one base away. The J gene is TRBJ1-5, the V gene TRBV7-8, with 11 bases lining up with TRBD1. Germline V CDR1 and CDR2: SGHVS, FQNEAQ. V shed 1 base, J shed 7 bases, and the junction held 6 bases outside the gene matches. The CDR3 is made up of 16 amino acids. CDR3 bases: TGTGCCAGCAGCTTAGGGACAGGGGGCACATGGCAGCCCCAGCATTTT. This encodes CASSLGTGGTWQPQHF.

This sequence joins TRBV10-3 and TRBJ1-2, with a weak D call TRBD1 (5 bases). Germline CDR1 is ENHRY and CDR2 is SYGVKD. The CDR3 totals 13 residues. V was pared by 8 bases and J by 1 base, with 11 bases between. For the CDR3, the DNA is TGTGCCATCTTTCTGGGGGATAACTATGGCTACACCTTC. Residues: CAIFLGDNYGYTF.

The rearrangement links TRBV6-1 to TRBJ1-4; D gene uncertain. Germline values: CDR1 MNHNS, CDR2 SASEGT. The CDR3 consists of 14 residues. Trimming cost V 0 bases and J 3 bases, with 5 bases left between them. CDR3 residues: CASSEAAANEKLFF. The CDR3 DNA reads TGTGCCAGCAGTGAAGCGGCAGCTAATGAAAAACTGTTTTTT.

This clonotype was observed many times. The chain couples TRBV7-2 to TRBJ2-7; 8 positions agree with TRBD1. Germline V CDR1 and CDR2: SGHTA, FQGNSA. J lost 0 bases, V lost 5 bases, and 9 bases had no gene match. CDR3 length equals 16 residues. The CDR3 nucleotides are TGTGCCAGCAGCGCGGACAGGGAGGTAGACTCCTACGAGCAGTACGTC. This encodes CASSADREVDSYEQYV.

Many counts were recorded for this clonotype. The gene calls are TRBV7-2 and TRBJ1-4; D may be TRBD1 (5 bases). The CDR3 runs 15 residues. V lost 2 bases and J lost 8, with 15 bases in between. Germline V gene data show CDR1 as SGHTA and CDR2 as FQGNSA. The DNA of the CDR3 is TGTGCCAGCAGCTTACGGGGCACCGGGGGAGAAAAACTGTTTTTT. Its translation is CASSLRGTGGEKLFF.

This clonotype was observed many times. The chain joins TRBV7-2 to TRBJ2-5, with D possibly being TRBD1 (5 bases). CDR1 SGHTA and CDR2 FQGNSA come from the germline V gene. CDR3 length: 16 amino acids. Trimming removed 5 bases at V and 9 bases at J, with 25 bases between. DNA for the CDR3: TGTGCCAGCAGCCAAAATCCGACAGTCGAGGCAGTGGCCCAGTACTTC. It translates to CASSQNPTVEAVAQYF.

The J gene is TRBJ2-3, the V gene TRBV12-3 or TRBV12-4, with D possibly TRBD2 on 5 matching bases. The CDR3 is made up of 12 amino acids. The V gene lost 8 bases and the J gene lost 6 bases, with 12 bases spanning the gap. This CDR3 is CASGVREDTQYF. CDR3 nucleotide sequence: TGTGCCAGCGGTGTAAGGGAGGATACGCAGTATTTT.

The sample holds one count of this clonotype. The chain carries TRBV5-1 and TRBJ2-1; D is uncertain. The V gene lost 6 bases and the J gene lost 9 bases, with 13 bases spanning the gap. The CDR3 spans 12 residues. CDR1 SGHRS and CDR2 YFSETQ come from the germline V gene. This CDR3 is CASNHGGGEQFF. The CDR3 nucleotides read TGCGCCAGCAATCACGGCGGCGGTGAGCAGTTCTTC. Variable domain in full (rest from reference TRBV5-1 and TRBJ2-1): KAGVTQTPRYLIKTRGQQVTLSCSPISGHRSVSWYQQTPGQGLQFLFEYFSETQRNKGNFPGRFSGRQFSNSRSEMNVSTLELGDSALYLCASNHGGGEQFFGPGTRLTVL.

The J gene is TRBJ1-1, the V gene TRBV9; 7 bases are a match to TRBD1. The germline gives CDR1 SGDLS, CDR2 YYNGEE. The CDR3 covers 16 residues. Trimming removed 0 bases from V and 2 bases from J; junction bases left unmatched: 7. For the CDR3, the DNA is TGTGCCAGCAGCGTAGGGGCAGGGGGTCATAACACTGAAGCTTTCTTT. This codes for CASSVGAGGHNTEAFF.

This chain joins TRBV19 and TRBJ1-1; D remains unclear. The germline V and J ends were trimmed by 4 bases and 6 bases, with 9 bases remaining between them. CDR1 is LNHDA and CDR2 is SQIVND in the germline V gene (reference sequence). The length of the CDR3 is 12 residues. CDR3 residues: CASSTDWAEAFF. As DNA, the CDR3 is TGTGCCAGTAGTACCGACTGGGCTGAAGCTTTCTTT.

This clonotype has ten or more counts. The chain uses TRBV7-8 and TRBJ2-7; D may be TRBD2 (6 bases). In germline, CDR1 is SGHVS, CDR2 FQNEAQ. The V and J ends lost 4 bases and 2 bases respectively, with 9 bases between them. There are 13 residues in the CDR3. Here the CDR3 DNA reads TGTGCCAGCAGCTCGGGAGCTACCTACGAGCAGTACGTC. Amino acid sequence: CASSSGATYEQYV.

The V and J genes are TRBV15 and TRBJ2-3; 7 bases are shared with TRBD1. Per the germline V gene, CDR1 is LNHNV and CDR2 is YYDKDF (reference sequence). After removal of 5 bases from V and 0 bases from J, the junction contained 5 bases not matched to a gene. The CDR3 spans 15 residues. The CDR3 loop is CATSADRASTDTQYF. As DNA, the CDR3 is TGTGCCACCAGCGCAGACAGGGCTAGCACAGATACGCAGTATTTT.

The chain has TRBV6-1 and TRBJ2-7; weak D call: TRBD2 (7 bases). V dropped 5 bases and J dropped 3 bases, with 17 bases sitting between them. The length of the CDR3 is 15 residues. Germline V gene data show CDR1 as MNHNS and CDR2 as SASEGT. CDR3 coding DNA: TGTGCCAGCAGTCCAAGGGGGGGCCCCATCTACGAGCAGTACTTC. It is translated as CASSPRGGPIYEQYF.

Only a few counts were recorded for this clonotype. V usage is TRBV6-2 or TRBV6-3 and J usage is TRBJ1-6; D uncertain. The CDR3 runs to 14 residues. The germline CDR1 and CDR2 sequences are MNHEY and SVGEGT. Trimming removed 2 bases at V and 10 bases at J, with 12 bases between. CDR3 in DNA: TGTGCCAGCAGTTACCCGACCGGCGGCTCACCCCTCCACTTT. Protein product: CASSYPTGGSPLHF.

CDR3 region: CASSTPGLAGGGNEQFF. Written as DNA, the CDR3 is TGTGCCAGCAGTACTCCCGGACTAGCGGGGGGTGGCAATGAGCAGTTCTTC. The chain is built from TRBV2 and TRBJ2-1, with 14 bases lining up with TRBD2. CDR3 length equals 17 residues. The V segment lost 5 bases and the J segment 6 bases; nucleotides outside the gene matches: 9. Germline CDR1 is SNHLY and CDR2 is FYNNEI.

The table lists this clonotype with a few counts. This chain connects TRBV12-3 or TRBV12-4 to TRBJ1-3, with a tentative D call TRBD1 (5 bases). Trimming removed 6 bases from V and 8 bases from J, with 17 bases in between. The CDR3 contains 14 residues. CDR3 bases: TGTGCCAGCAGAACCTACCGGGACCGGGACACCATATATTTT. The encoded protein is CASRTYRDRDTIYF.